These T cell receptor delta chains were read from a single sample in a study of TRDV2 sequences in healthy donors. TCRdb called clones anew from the PCR reads with CATT. The repertoire holds about 1,100 delta-chain clones, with roughly 57% as singletons. What was sequenced was Vd2+ gamma-delta T cells from blood. Receptors were obtained from a human donor in good health. Each CDR3 is given with its conserved first and last residue. D genes are given only for firm matches. Rows give clone size only sometimes, using once, few, many, or a class for an expanded clone.

j_call	d_call	clone_size	v_call	cdr3_aa	cdr3_nt
TRDJ1	TRDD3	NA	TRDV2	CACEGLIGGSDKLIF	TGTGCCTGTGAGGGGTTAATTGGGGGATCCGATAAACTCATCTTT
TRDJ1	TRDD3	once	TRDV2	CACDLLGDTPRQSTDKLIF	TGTGCCTGTGATCTACTGGGGGATACCCCCCGCCAGTCCACCGATAAACTCATCTTT
TRDJ1	TRDD3	NA	TRDV2	CACDPLGDTPRTGDKLIF	TGTGCCTGTGATCCCCTGGGGGATACCCCCCGAACAGGGGATAAACTCATCTTT
TRDJ1	TRDD3	NA	TRDV2	CACDPLGDHLNQLYTDKLIF	TGTGCCTGTGACCCACTGGGGGACCATTTAAACCAGCTGTACACCGATAAACTCATCTTT
TRDJ1	TRDD3	NA	TRDV2	CACDTVGDSSNTDKLIF	TGTGCCTGTGACACGGTGGGGGATTCAAGTAACACCGATAAACTCATCTTT
TRDJ1	TRDD3	NA	TRDV2	CACDTVPSPLTGGYGKDSYTDKLIF	TGTGCCTGTGACACCGTACCTTCCCCTCTTACTGGGGGATATGGGAAGGATTCGTACACCGATAAACTCATCTTT
TRDJ1	TRDD3	NA	TRDV2	CACDVLGDGRVKSDKLIF	TGTGCCTGTGACGTCCTGGGGGATGGAAGAGTGAAATCCGATAAACTCATCTTT
TRDJ3	TRDD3	NA	TRDV2	CACDTPQAGGPLSWDTRQMFF	TGTGCCTGTGACACCCCCCAAGCTGGGGGGCCCCTCTCCTGGGACACCCGACAGATGTTTTTC
TRDJ1	TRDD3	NA	TRDV2	CACDTLGIKGTDKLIF	TGTGCCTGTGACACCCTGGGGATAAAGGGCACCGATAAACTCATCTTT
TRDJ1	TRDD3	hyperexpanded	TRDV2	CACDTVGDSYTDKLIF	TGTGCCTGTGACACCGTGGGGGACTCCTACACCGATAAACTCATCTTT